Listed below are T cell receptor beta chains from one sample, sequenced in a study of post-analysis software for immune sequencing data. TCRdb reanalysed the PCR reads using MiXCR and keeps one entry per CDR3 protein. The sample consists of fewer than 850,000 distinct CDR3 sequences, 30% of them appearing once. Sequenced sample: blood. The source is a girl between 5 and 17 years old with multiple sclerosis. The CDR3 runs from the conserved cysteine through the conserved F or W. D genes are given only for firm matches. A row's size may be missing; if present it is once, few, many or a size class.

V	J	size	D	CDR3
TRBV28	TRBJ1-2	.	TRBD1	CASRPAGTGGNYGYTF
TRBV10-3	TRBJ1-4	few	.	CAISESNKGYNEKLFF
TRBV5-6	TRBJ2-5	.	.	CASSLPGARLRTGTYF
TRBV27	TRBJ2-5	many	.	CASTNRRGREETQYF
TRBV20-1	TRBJ1-1	.	TRBD1	CSALTGQGRPKSTEAFF
TRBV29-1	TRBJ2-5	many	.	CSLFGRSKETQYF
TRBV20-1	TRBJ2-5	.	TRBD1	CSATGGSRETQYF
TRBV6-2/TRBV6-3	TRBJ2-7	few	.	CASMPAGDTSYEQYF
TRBV4-3	TRBJ2-7	few	.	CASSQDWELVAYEQYF
TRBV15	TRBJ2-7	.	.	CATSRDPGHLYYEQYF
TRBV20-1	TRBJ1-5	.	TRBD1	CSAGQEMNQPQHF
TRBV5-1	TRBJ1-1	.	TRBD1	CASRFLTGDGTEAFF
TRBV13	TRBJ1-2	.	TRBD1	CASSPGTGGRTF
TRBV7-2	TRBJ1-2	.	.	CTSSFPGRYGYTF
TRBV28	TRBJ2-1	.	TRBD2	CASNPGLAGGEKQFF
TRBV6-1	TRBJ2-7	.	TRBD1	CASSVGQGVFHEQYF
TRBV29-1	TRBJ2-7	many	.	CSVGPADRAEQYF
TRBV4-3	TRBJ2-7	.	.	CASSRTRVGSYEQYF
TRBV20-1	TRBJ2-2	.	TRBD2	CSASDSGRGTGELFF
TRBV5-1	TRBJ2-7	.	TRBD1	CASSLNVGTGTYEQYF
TRBV5-1	TRBJ1-1	.	.	CASSLLGVEAFF
TRBV24-1	TRBJ2-6	few	.	CATSGNQPGANVLTF
TRBV6-2/TRBV6-3	TRBJ2-6	.	TRBD1	CASTIYPGGYSGANVLTF
TRBV20-1	TRBJ2-5	.	TRBD2	CSASGDAGLAEGETQYF
TRBV25-1	TRBJ2-3	.	.	CARGGYCTDTQYF
TRBV7-9	TRBJ2-5	few	.	CASSGGQTQETQYF
TRBV29-1	TRBJ2-1	few	TRBD2	CSAQTSGEGEQFF
TRBV15	TRBJ2-1	.	TRBD2	CATSRGVGSGRLYNEQFF
TRBV9	TRBJ2-7	.	.	CASSFTGDRPYEQYF
TRBV7-2	TRBJ1-5	.	TRBD1	CASSTGTGQSPPQHF
TRBV10-2	TRBJ2-1	few	TRBD2	CASNARGTYNEQFF
TRBV7-9	TRBJ1-6	few	.	CASSDGTPLHF
TRBV4-3	TRBJ2-1	.	.	CASSLKISSYNEQFF
TRBV3-1	TRBJ2-1	few	TRBD2	CASQTTGGGGSHNEQFF
TRBV7-2	TRBJ1-5	.	.	CASSLAVGSNQPQHF
TRBV11-2	TRBJ1-6	.	.	CASSLVSGQGYNSPLHF
TRBV7-2	TRBJ2-3	few	.	CASSRDPRGLSTDTQYF
TRBV9	TRBJ2-7	.	TRBD2	CASSLTPSGRGGYEQYF
TRBV14	.	once	.	CASSQGLYGTQYF
TRBV28	TRBJ2-5	few	TRBD2	CASSHTSGGGGETQYF
TRBV7-6	TRBJ1-1	.	.	CASSQGRGATEAFF
TRBV7-8	TRBJ2-3	few	TRBD2	CASSKSGGALDTQYF
TRBV5-1	TRBJ1-6	.	TRBD1	CASSLGTGSDSPLHF
TRBV20-1	TRBJ2-2	few	.	CSARGWEKANTGELFF
TRBV2	TRBJ2-7	few	.	CASIRGSYNEQYF
TRBV7-6	TRBJ1-5	.	TRBD1	CASSPRGGQTPQHF
TRBV7-9	TRBJ1-5	.	TRBD1	CASSQDRGLSRGNQPQHF
TRBV20-1	TRBJ2-5	few	TRBD2	CSESSGGEETQYF
TRBV5-1	TRBJ1-4	few	TRBD1	CASRKTGNHPAVEKLFF
TRBV7-2	TRBJ2-7	.	TRBD2	CASSHLAGGAYEQYF
TRBV6-1	TRBJ1-1	few	.	CASLRGLNTEAFF
TRBV20-1	TRBJ2-1	.	TRBD2	CSASRRQGRGLAGGTYNEQFF
TRBV5-4	TRBJ2-2	.	.	CASSQPSQAPGELFF
TRBV5-6	TRBJ1-6	.	.	CASSFTGLSSPLHF
TRBV20-1	TRBJ2-3	.	TRBD1	CSARPTGDHTDTQYF